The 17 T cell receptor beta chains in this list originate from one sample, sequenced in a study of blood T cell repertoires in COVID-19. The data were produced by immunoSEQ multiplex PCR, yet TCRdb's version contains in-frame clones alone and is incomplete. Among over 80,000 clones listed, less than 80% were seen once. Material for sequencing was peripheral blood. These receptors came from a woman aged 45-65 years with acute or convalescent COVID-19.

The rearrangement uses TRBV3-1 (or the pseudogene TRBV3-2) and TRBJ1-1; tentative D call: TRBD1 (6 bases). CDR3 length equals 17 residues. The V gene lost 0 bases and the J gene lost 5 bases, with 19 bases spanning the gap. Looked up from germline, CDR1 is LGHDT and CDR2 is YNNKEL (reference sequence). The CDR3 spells CASSQERLNRVTTEAFF. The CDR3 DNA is TGTGCCAGCAGCCAAGAAAGATTGAACAGGGTCACAACTGAAGCTTTCTTT.

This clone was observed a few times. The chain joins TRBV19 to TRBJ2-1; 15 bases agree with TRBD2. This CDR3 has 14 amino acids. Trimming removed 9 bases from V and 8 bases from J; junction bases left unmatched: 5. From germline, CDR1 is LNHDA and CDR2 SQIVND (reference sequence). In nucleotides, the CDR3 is TGTGCCAGCAGGACTAGCGGGGGGGCCGATGAGCAGTTCTTC. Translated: CASRTSGGADEQFF. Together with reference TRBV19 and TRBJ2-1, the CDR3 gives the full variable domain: DGGITQSPKYLFRKEGQNVTLSCEQNLNHDAMYWYRQDPGQGLRLIYYSQIVNDFQKGDIAEGYSVSREKKESFPLTVTSAQKNPTAFYLCASRTSGGADEQFFGPGTRLTVL.

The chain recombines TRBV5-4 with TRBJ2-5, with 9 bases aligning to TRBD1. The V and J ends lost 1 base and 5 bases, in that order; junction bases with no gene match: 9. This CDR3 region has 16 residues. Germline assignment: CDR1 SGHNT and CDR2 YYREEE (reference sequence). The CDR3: CASSLKGTGGRETQYF. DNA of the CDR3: TGTGCCAGCAGCTTGAAAGGAACAGGGGGCAGGGAGACCCAGTACTTC. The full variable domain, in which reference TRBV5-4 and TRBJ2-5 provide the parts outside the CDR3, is ETGVTQSPTHLIKTRGQQVTLRCSSQSGHNTVSWYQQALGQGPQFIFQYYREEENGRGNFPPRFSGLQFPNYSSELNVNALELDDSALYLCASSLKGTGGRETQYFGPGTRLLVL.

CDR3 residues: CASSLRPIYEQYF. The DNA of the CDR3 is TGTGCCAGCAGCTTAAGGCCGATATACGAGCAGTACTTC. The chain is built from TRBV7-3 and TRBJ2-7; no clear D gene. There are 13 residues in the CDR3. V lost 1 base and J 4 bases, leaving 8 bases between the germline ends. CDR1 and CDR2 from the germline V gene are SGHTA and FQGTGA.

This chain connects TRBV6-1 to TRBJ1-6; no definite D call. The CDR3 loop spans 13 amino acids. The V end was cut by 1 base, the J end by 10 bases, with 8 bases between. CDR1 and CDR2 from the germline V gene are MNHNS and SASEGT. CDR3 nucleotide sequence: TGTGCCAGCAGTGAAGAACCGGAGTCACCCCTCCACTTT. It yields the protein CASSEEPESPLHF.

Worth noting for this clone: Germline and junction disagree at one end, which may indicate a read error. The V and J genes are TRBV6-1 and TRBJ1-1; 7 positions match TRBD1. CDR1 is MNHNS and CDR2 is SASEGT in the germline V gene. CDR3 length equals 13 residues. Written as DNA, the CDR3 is TGTGCCAGCAGGGAAGGCGAGGGGGCGAAAGCTTTCTTT. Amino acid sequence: CASREGEGAKAFF.

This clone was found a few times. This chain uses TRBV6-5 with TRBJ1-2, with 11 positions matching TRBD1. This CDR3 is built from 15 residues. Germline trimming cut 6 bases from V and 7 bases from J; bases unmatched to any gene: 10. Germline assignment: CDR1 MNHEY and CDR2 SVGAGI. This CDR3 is CASRRDRGAQSGYTF. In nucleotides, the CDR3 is TGTGCCAGCAGGCGGGACAGGGGGGCTCAAAGTGGCTACACCTTC.

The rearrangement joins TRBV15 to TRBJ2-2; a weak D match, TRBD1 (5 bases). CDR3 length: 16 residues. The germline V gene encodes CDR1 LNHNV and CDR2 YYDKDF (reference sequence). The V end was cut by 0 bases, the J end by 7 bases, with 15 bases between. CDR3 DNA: TGTGCCACCAGCAGAGATCACGCAGGGTTGGGCGGGGAGCTGTTTTTT. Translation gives CATSRDHAGLGGELFF.

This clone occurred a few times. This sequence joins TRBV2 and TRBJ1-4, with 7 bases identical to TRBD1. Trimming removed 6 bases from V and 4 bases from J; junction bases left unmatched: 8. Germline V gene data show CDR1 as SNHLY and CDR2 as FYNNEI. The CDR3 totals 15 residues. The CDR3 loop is CASRQGLTFNEKLFF. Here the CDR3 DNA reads TGTGCCAGCAGACAGGGGCTCACCTTTAATGAAAAACTGTTTTTT.

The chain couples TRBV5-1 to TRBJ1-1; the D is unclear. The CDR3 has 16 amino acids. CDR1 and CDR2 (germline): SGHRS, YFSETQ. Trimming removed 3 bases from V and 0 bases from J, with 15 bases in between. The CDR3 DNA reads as TGCGCCAGCAGCTCGACCCCCTCCGGGATGAACACTGAAGCTTTCTTT. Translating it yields CASSSTPSGMNTEAFF.

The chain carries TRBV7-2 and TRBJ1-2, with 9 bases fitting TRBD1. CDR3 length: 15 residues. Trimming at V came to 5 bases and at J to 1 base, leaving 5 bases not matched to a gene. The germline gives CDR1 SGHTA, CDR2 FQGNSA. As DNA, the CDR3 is TGTGCCAGCAGCGGTCCGGGACAGGGTAACTATGGCTACACCTTC. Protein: CASSGPGQGNYGYTF.

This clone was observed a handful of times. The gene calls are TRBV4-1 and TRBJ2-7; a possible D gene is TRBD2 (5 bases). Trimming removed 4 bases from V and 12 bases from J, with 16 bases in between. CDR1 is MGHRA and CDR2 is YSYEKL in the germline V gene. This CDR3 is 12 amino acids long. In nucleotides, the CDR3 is TGCGCCAGCAGCCCCCTAACTAGAGGGCCGTACTTC. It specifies CASSPLTRGPYF.

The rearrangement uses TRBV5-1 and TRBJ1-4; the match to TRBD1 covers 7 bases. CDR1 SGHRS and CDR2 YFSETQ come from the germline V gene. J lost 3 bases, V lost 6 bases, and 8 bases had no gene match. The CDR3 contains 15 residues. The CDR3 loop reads CASTFGGGPNEKLFF. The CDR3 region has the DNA TGCGCCAGCACCTTCGGAGGGGGCCCTAATGAAAAACTGTTTTTT.

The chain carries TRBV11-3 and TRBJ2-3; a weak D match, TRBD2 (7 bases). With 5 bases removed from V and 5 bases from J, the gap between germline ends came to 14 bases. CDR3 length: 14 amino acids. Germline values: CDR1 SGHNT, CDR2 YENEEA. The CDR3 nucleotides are TGTGCCAGCAGCCACCGGGGGGCGGGAGATACGCAGTATTTT. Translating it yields CASSHRGAGDTQYF.

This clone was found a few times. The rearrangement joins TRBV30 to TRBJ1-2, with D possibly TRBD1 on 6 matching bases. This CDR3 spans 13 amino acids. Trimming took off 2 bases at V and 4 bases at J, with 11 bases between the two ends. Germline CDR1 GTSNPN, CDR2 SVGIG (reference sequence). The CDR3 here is CAWSSLDSYGYTF. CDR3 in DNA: TGTGCCTGGAGTAGCCTGGACAGCTATGGCTACACCTTC.

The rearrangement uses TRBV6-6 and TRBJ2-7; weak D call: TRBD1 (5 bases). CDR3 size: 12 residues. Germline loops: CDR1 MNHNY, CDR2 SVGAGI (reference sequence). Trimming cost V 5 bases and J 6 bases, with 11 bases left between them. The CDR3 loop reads CASSPQGREQYF. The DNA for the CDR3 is TGTGCCAGCAGTCCTCAGGGCCGCGAGCAGTACTTC.

The chain's CDR3 is CASSLLPGGAAELFF. The CDR3 bases are TGTGCCAGCAGCTTACTACCAGGCGGGGCGGCGGAGCTGTTTTTT. The rearrangement links TRBV7-8 to TRBJ2-2; possibly TRBD2 for D (6 bases). Trimming stripped 2 bases from V and 10 bases from J, with 17 bases between. The CDR3 has 15 amino acids. Germline values: CDR1 SGHVS, CDR2 FQNEAQ. The full variable domain, rest sourced from reference TRBV7-8 and TRBJ2-2, is GAGVSQSPRYKVAKRGQDVALRCDPISGHVSLFWYQQALGQGPEFLTYFQNEAQLDKSGLPSDRFFAERPEGSVSTLKIQRTQQEDSAVYLCASSLLPGGAAELFFGEGSRLTVL.